What follows are 23 T cell receptor beta chains derived from one specimen sequenced in a study of blood T cell repertoires in COVID-19. Produced via immunoSEQ multiplex PCR; TCRdb's table is partial and in-frame only. Among around 220,000 clones, about 88% were seen once, and the ten largest hold roughly a tenth. The sample consisted of peripheral blood. These receptors were taken from a woman aged 45 to 65 with COVID-19, enrolled during active disease.

This CDR3 is CASSPDSSNTEAFF. In DNA, the CDR3 is TGTGCCAGCAGCCCCGACAGTAGTAACACTGAAGCTTTCTTT. The J gene is TRBJ1-1, the V gene TRBV5-4; D perhaps matches TRBD1 (5 bases). The CDR3 sequence is 14 residues long. Trimming took off 4 bases at V and 2 bases at J, with 12 bases between the two ends. Per germline, CDR1 SGHNT and CDR2 YYREEE (reference sequence).

V and J are TRBV5-4 and TRBJ1-2; D may be TRBD1 (5 bases). There are 19 residues in the CDR3. The germline CDR1 and CDR2 sequences are SGHNT and YYREEE (reference sequence). V was clipped by 1 base and J by 7 bases, with 29 bases between them. The CDR3 sequence is CASSLMGGIGTAIKFGYTF. The CDR3 coding sequence is TGTGCCAGCAGCTTGATGGGGGGAATAGGAACGGCTATAAAGTTTGGCTACACCTTC.

The CDR3 DNA reads TGTGCCAGTAGTATTCAACAGGGGACCGGGGAGCTGTTTTTT. This encodes CASSIQQGTGELFF. J is TRBJ2-2 and V is TRBV19; 7 nucleotides align to TRBD1. V lost 3 bases and J lost 5; bases outside the gene matches: 3. The CDR3 extends over 14 amino acids. CDR1 LNHDA and CDR2 SQIVND come from the germline V gene (reference sequence).

On this clone itself: The sample carries other DNA sequences with the same CDR3. The J gene is TRBJ1-1, the V gene TRBV27; TRBD1 might be the D (6 bases). V was shortened by 3 bases and J by 5 bases, with 7 bases between the two germline ends. Germline V gene data show CDR1 as MNHEY and CDR2 as SMNVEV (reference sequence). The CDR3 totals 12 residues. In nucleotides, the CDR3 is TGTGCCAGCAGTTTCAGGGGAACTGAAGCTTTCTTT. This codes for CASSFRGTEAFF.

This clone was seen once. This chain links TRBV11-3 with TRBJ2-6; TRBD1 aligns across 8 bases. The CDR3 is 17 amino acids. Germline CDR1 SGHNT, CDR2 YENEEA. J was trimmed by 0 bases and V by 3 bases; bases with no gene match: 4. The CDR3 protein is CASSLRTGPSGANVLTF. The CDR3 DNA follows: TGTGCCAGCAGCTTGAGGACAGGGCCCTCTGGGGCCAACGTCCTGACTTTC.

The J gene is TRBJ2-7, the V gene TRBV4-1; maybe TRBD1 (6 bases). Trimming removed 4 bases at V and 2 bases at J, with 24 bases between. The germline V gene has CDR1 MGHRA and CDR2 YSYEKL. The CDR3 loop spans 18 amino acids. The CDR3 region is CASSLNPPTGLSPYEQYF. The CDR3 nucleotides are TGCGCCAGCAGCCTGAATCCCCCGACAGGACTTAGCCCCTACGAGCAGTACTTC.

The rearrangement joins TRBV19 to TRBJ1-1; D gene ambiguous. The CDR3 totals 12 residues. Germline CDR1 LNHDA, CDR2 SQIVND (reference sequence). The V gene lost 3 bases and the J gene lost 8 bases, with 10 bases spanning the gap. In DNA, the CDR3 is TGTGCCAGTAGTATGGGCTTAACAGAAGCTTTCTTT. Amino acid sequence: CASSMGLTEAFF. Full variable domain (missing parts from reference TRBV19 and TRBJ1-1): DGGITQSPKYLFRKEGQNVTLSCEQNLNHDAMYWYRQDPGQGLRLIYYSQIVNDFQKGDIAEGYSVSREKKESFPLTVTSAQKNPTAFYLCASSMGLTEAFFGQGTRLTVV.

This clone was picked up one time. J is TRBJ1-6 and V is TRBV7-8, with D possibly being TRBD1 (5 bases). CDR3 length: 15 residues. Germline V gives CDR1 SGHVS, CDR2 FQNEAQ. Trimming took 3 bases from V and 6 from J, leaving 12 bases between them. The CDR3 sequence: CASSLSDSLNSPLHF. In DNA, the CDR3 is TGTGCCAGCAGCTTGTCCGACAGCCTTAATTCACCCCTCCACTTT.

The V and J genes are TRBV7-2 and TRBJ1-2; D possibly corresponds to TRBD1 (5 bases). CDR3 length: 14 amino acids. From germline, CDR1 is SGHTA and CDR2 FQGNSA. Trimming cost V 6 bases and J 3 bases, with 14 bases left between them. CDR3 residues: CASRDILRDYGYTF. The CDR3 DNA reads TGTGCCAGCAGGGACATCCTTCGGGACTATGGCTACACCTTC.

The chain has TRBV6-6 and TRBJ2-3; D call uncertain. The germline V gene encodes CDR1 MNHNY and CDR2 SVGAGI (reference sequence). The CDR3 sequence is 16 residues long. V lost 0 bases and J lost 6, with 16 bases in between. In DNA, the CDR3 is TGTGCCAGCAGTTACTCGATAAGGCAGGATAGGGATACGCAGTATTTT. Protein product: CASSYSIRQDRDTQYF.

There are a few counts of this clone. The chain employs TRBV4-3 and TRBJ2-7; a possible D gene is TRBD1 (5 bases). V dropped 0 bases and J dropped 0 bases, with 6 bases sitting between them. Germline loops: CDR1 LGHNA, CDR2 YSLEER. The CDR3 covers 14 residues. The chain's CDR3 is CASSQDRASYEQYF. CDR3 coding DNA: TGCGCCAGCAGCCAAGACAGGGCCTCCTACGAGCAGTACTTC.

This clone was detected many times. V is TRBV3-1 (or the pseudogene TRBV3-2) and J is TRBJ1-1; D gene uncertain. The CDR3 loop spans 11 amino acids. V was clipped by 1 base and J by 7 bases, with 4 bases between them. Per the germline V gene, CDR1 is LGHDT and CDR2 is YNNKEL (reference sequence). This chain's CDR3 is CASSQGLEAFF. The CDR3 DNA sequence: TGTGCCAGCAGCCAAGGGCTTGAAGCTTTCTTT.

This chain connects TRBV30 to TRBJ1-2; 9 nucleotides align to TRBD1. This CDR3 region has 13 residues. Germline values: CDR1 GTSNPN, CDR2 SVGIG (reference sequence). Germline trimming cut 3 bases from V and 5 bases from J; bases unmatched to any gene: 4. In nucleotides, the CDR3 is TGTGCCTGGAGCCGGACAGGGGTTTATGGCTACACCTTC. Its protein is CAWSRTGVYGYTF.

The rearrangement uses TRBV5-1 and TRBJ2-1; 9 bases fit TRBD2. This CDR3 region has 15 residues. Germline loops: CDR1 SGHRS, CDR2 YFSETQ. With V trimmed by 0 bases and J by 6 bases, 4 bases remained unmatched. The CDR3 sequence is CASSLGLADGNEQFF. CDR3 in DNA: TGCGCCAGCAGCTTGGGACTAGCGGACGGCAATGAGCAGTTCTTC.

The chain uses TRBV6-5 and TRBJ2-3, with D possibly matching TRBD1 (5 bases). Between the trimmed V and J ends, which lost 5 bases and 0 bases, there was a span of 12 bases. Per the germline V gene, CDR1 is MNHEY and CDR2 is SVGAGI. The CDR3 covers 15 residues. The CDR3 DNA is TGTGCCAGCAGTACCTTGGGGCAGAGCACAGATACGCAGTATTTT. Residues: CASSTLGQSTDTQYF.

The chain links TRBV15 to TRBJ2-7; possibly TRBD2 for D (6 bases). V was trimmed by 1 base and J by 2 bases, leaving 12 bases between them. Germline CDR1 and CDR2: LNHNV and YYDKDF (reference sequence). The CDR3 is 15 residues long. The CDR3, as DNA: TGTGCCACCAGCAGAGGGAGGGAACAGGCCTACGAGCAGTACTTC. It is translated as CATSRGREQAYEQYF.

The V call is TRBV14, the J call TRBJ2-1; D may be TRBD1 (5 bases). This CDR3 spans 16 amino acids. The V gene's germline CDR1 is SGHDN and CDR2 FVKESK. V was trimmed by 1 base and J by 6 bases, leaving 16 bases between them. The CDR3 here is CASSQVVRPGSNEQFF. The CDR3 coding sequence is TGTGCCAGCAGCCAAGTTGTACGACCAGGGTCCAATGAGCAGTTCTTC.

The rearrangement links TRBV29-1 to TRBJ1-1; weak D call: TRBD1 (6 bases). The CDR3 totals 19 residues. In germline, CDR1 is SQVTM, CDR2 ANQGSEA. V was shortened by 3 bases and J by 5 bases, with 31 bases between the two germline ends. The CDR3 bases are TGCAGCGTTGACGATATGGGGGTCGGCTCAGGGGTTAGGAGGACTGAAGCTTTCTTT. It specifies CSVDDMGVGSGVRRTEAFF.

This clone was seen a few times. The CDR3 DNA is TGCGCCAGCAGCCAACTGACAGGGGCGGGTGAAAAACTGTTTTTT. It translates to CASSQLTGAGEKLFF. The V call is TRBV4-1, the J call TRBJ1-4; 8 bases match TRBD1. The CDR3 spans 15 residues. Germline values: CDR1 MGHRA, CDR2 YSYEKL. V dropped 2 bases and J dropped 7; count of bases not matched to a gene: 6.

This clone came up once. CDR3 sequence reads: CASSRPPGEQYF. The CDR3 DNA is TGTGCCAGCAGTAGACCTCCGGGCGAGCAGTACTTC. This chain joins TRBV6-2 or TRBV6-3 and TRBJ2-7; D is unresolved. The CDR3 spans 12 residues. Germline CDR1 MNHEY, CDR2 SVGEGT. The V end lost 5 bases, the J end lost 6 bases, and 11 bases lay between the germline ends.

Comments on this clone: Other nucleotide sequences in the sample specify the same CDR3. The genes are TRBV28 and TRBJ2-2; 7 positions match TRBD1. The CDR3 spans 13 residues. CDR1 is MDHEN, CDR2 SYDVKM, per germline. J gave up 5 bases and V 11 bases, and 8 bases lay outside the gene matches. Here the CDR3 reads CAGRQGDTGELFF. Written as DNA, the CDR3 is TGTGCCGGAAGACAGGGTGATACCGGGGAGCTGTTTTTT.

This clone was seen only a few times. This chain links TRBV5-4 with TRBJ2-6; 8 positions agree with TRBD1. V lost 5 bases to trimming and J lost 0 bases; unmatched junction nucleotides: 7. Germline V CDR1 and CDR2: SGHNT, YYREEE (reference sequence). CDR3 length: 17 amino acids. CDR3: CASSTWTGSSGANVLTF. DNA for the CDR3: TGTGCCAGCAGTACTTGGACAGGGAGCTCTGGGGCCAACGTCCTGACTTTC.

V usage is TRBV16 and J usage is TRBJ2-1; D gene unclear. V was pared by 1 base and J by 5 bases, with 6 bases between. Germline V CDR1 and CDR2: KGHSY, FQNENV. CDR3 size: 13 residues. CDR3 residues: CASSQYQDNEQFF. DNA for the CDR3: TGTGCCAGCAGCCAATACCAGGACAATGAGCAGTTCTTC.